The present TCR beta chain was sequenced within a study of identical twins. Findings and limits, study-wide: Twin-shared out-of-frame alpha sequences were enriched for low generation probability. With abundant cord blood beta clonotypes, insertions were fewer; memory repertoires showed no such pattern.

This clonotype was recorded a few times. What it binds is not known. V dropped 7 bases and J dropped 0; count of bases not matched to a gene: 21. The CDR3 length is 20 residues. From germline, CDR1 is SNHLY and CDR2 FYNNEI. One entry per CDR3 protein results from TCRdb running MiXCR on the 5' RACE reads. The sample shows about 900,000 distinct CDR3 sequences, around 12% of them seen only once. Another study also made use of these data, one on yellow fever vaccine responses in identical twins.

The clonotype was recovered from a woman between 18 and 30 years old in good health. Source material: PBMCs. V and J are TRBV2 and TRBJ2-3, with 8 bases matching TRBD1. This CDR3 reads CASKRNPYPGQVVSTDTQYF. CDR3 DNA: TGTGCCAGCAAGAGAAACCCGTATCCGGGACAGGTTGTGAGCACAGATACGCAGTATTTT.